The 19 T cell receptor beta chains reported below all come from one sample, sequenced in a study of shared clonotypes between healthy human individuals. Assay: immunoSEQ multiplex PCR; the TCRdb copy retains only in-frame clones and omits some. Of about 750,000 clones detected, 80% to 95% appear once; the ten largest clones hold around 24%. Cells designated naive CD8 were CD45RO-negative and were positively selected for CCR7, with terminally differentiated effector memory CD45RA+ cells excluded. Sequencing was carried out using naive CD8+ T cells sorted from blood. These receptors came from a man aged 25 to 40 in good health.

CDR3 bases: TGTGCCAGCAGCTTTGAGGGAGGGAGGACCGGGGAGCTGTTTTTT. This codes for CASSFEGGRTGELFF. The rearrangement joins TRBV7-8 to TRBJ2-2; 7 nucleotides match TRBD2. Per germline, CDR1 SGHVS and CDR2 FQNEAQ. J lost 5 bases, V lost 3 bases, and 6 bases had no gene match. The CDR3 spans 15 residues.

This clone was observed a few times. The gene calls are TRBV14 and TRBJ2-7; the D is unclear. Trimming stripped 0 bases from V and 2 bases from J, with 5 bases between. Germline CDR1 SGHDN, CDR2 FVKESK. This CDR3 is built from 13 residues. CDR3 residues: CASSQESPYEQYF. CDR3 nucleotide sequence: TGTGCCAGCAGCCAAGAATCCCCCTACGAGCAGTACTTC.

The J gene is TRBJ2-3, the V gene TRBV27; possibly TRBD2 for D (6 bases). The V end lost 6 bases, the J end lost 0 bases, and 13 bases lay between the germline ends. Looked up from germline, CDR1 is MNHEY and CDR2 is SMNVEV (reference sequence). The CDR3 runs 15 residues. The CDR3 region has the DNA TGTGCCAGCAGAGAGGGGAGCGGGAGCACAGATACGCAGTATTTT. Translated: CASREGSGSTDTQYF.

The rearrangement joins TRBV6-5 to TRBJ2-1; weak D call: TRBD2 (6 bases). CDR1 and CDR2 from the germline V gene are MNHEY and SVGAGI. The CDR3 is 14 amino acids. V shed 3 bases and J shed 5 bases, with 11 bases lying between them. CDR3 DNA: TGTGCCAGCAGTTATTCTTGGGGGGACAATGAGCAGTTCTTC. This encodes CASSYSWGDNEQFF.

The V call is TRBV18, the J call TRBJ2-5; TRBD2 matches 8 bases. Germline V gene data show CDR1 as KGHSH and CDR2 as LQKENI. CDR3 length: 16 amino acids. Trimming removed 3 bases from V and 5 bases from J; junction bases left unmatched: 11. The CDR3 DNA reads as TGTGCCAGCTCACCTCCGGGACTAGGGGCTTCGGAGACCCAGTACTTC. It translates to CASSPPGLGASETQYF.

J is TRBJ2-7 and V is TRBV11-2; 9 positions agree with TRBD1. The CDR3 runs to 14 residues. The germline V gene has CDR1 SGHAT and CDR2 FQNNGV. Trimming at V came to 6 bases and at J to 1 base, leaving 4 bases not matched to a gene. CDR3 amino acids: CASRRQGGSYEQYF. As DNA, the CDR3 is TGTGCCAGCAGAAGACAGGGGGGTTCCTACGAGCAGTACTTC.

CDR3 loop: CASMHTLDPEQFF. The CDR3, as DNA: TGTGCCAGCATGCATACTCTAGATCCTGAGCAGTTCTTC. The chain links TRBV13 to TRBJ2-1; D remains unclear. Per the germline V gene, CDR1 is PRHDT and CDR2 is FYEKMQ (reference sequence). This CDR3 is 13 amino acids long. V lost 7 bases and J lost 9, with 16 bases in between.

The rearrangement uses TRBV25-1 and TRBJ1-1, with D tentatively TRBD1 (5 bases). Germline V lookup: CDR1 MGHDK, CDR2 SYGVNS. The germline V and J ends were trimmed by 3 bases and 1 base, with 15 bases remaining between them. The CDR3 runs to 16 residues. The CDR3 sequence is CASSDSYGGGNTEAFF. CDR3 sequence (DNA): TGTGCCAGCAGTGACTCCTACGGGGGAGGGAACACTGAAGCTTTCTTT.

The V and J genes are TRBV7-9 and TRBJ1-3, with a possible D match to TRBD1 (5 bases). CDR1 and CDR2 from the germline V gene are SEHNR and FQNEAQ (reference sequence). V shed 6 bases and J shed 2 bases, with 14 bases lying between them. This CDR3 region has 15 residues. The CDR3 sequence: CASSPPGVPGNTIYF. CDR3 nucleotide sequence: TGTGCCAGCAGTCCACCGGGGGTCCCTGGAAACACCATATATTTT.

This clone was seen a single time. The rearrangement links TRBV9 to TRBJ2-1; D call uncertain. The CDR3 covers 15 residues. Deletions cut 0 bases from V and 4 bases from J, with 11 bases between. Germline values: CDR1 SGDLS, CDR2 YYNGEE. CDR3 protein: CASSVGGKLYNEQFF. Written as DNA, the CDR3 is TGTGCCAGCAGCGTAGGGGGAAAGTTGTACAATGAGCAGTTCTTC.

V usage is TRBV27 and J usage is TRBJ2-1; 12 bases agree with TRBD2. Germline CDR1 and CDR2: MNHEY and SMNVEV (reference sequence). This CDR3 contains 20 residues. Trimming removed 0 bases from V and 4 bases from J; junction bases left unmatched: 13. The CDR3 loop reads CASSLSYPTSGRAGYNEQFF. CDR3 sequence (DNA): TGTGCCAGCAGTTTATCCTACCCGACTAGCGGGAGAGCGGGGTACAATGAGCAGTTCTTC.

The gene calls are TRBV29-1 and TRBJ2-7; D is unresolved. This CDR3 region has 14 residues. Germline V CDR1 and CDR2: SQVTM, ANQGSEA. V shed 5 bases and J shed 1 base, with 15 bases lying between them. The CDR3 sequence: CSVRIIGGSYEQYF. CDR3 sequence (DNA): TGCAGCGTTAGGATCATTGGCGGTTCCTACGAGCAGTACTTC.

The chain has TRBV7-9 and TRBJ2-2; possibly TRBD2 for D (7 bases). The CDR3 is 17 residues long. Trimming cost V 5 bases and J 7 bases, with 23 bases left between them. Looked up from germline, CDR1 is SEHNR and CDR2 is FQNEAQ (reference sequence). CDR3 amino acids: CASSPTDGGRAIGELFF. In DNA form, the CDR3 reads TGTGCCAGCAGCCCGACCGACGGGGGGCGAGCAATCGGGGAGCTGTTTTTT.

This clone was observed a single time. The chain is built from TRBV7-9 and TRBJ2-7; the D gene is possibly TRBD2 (6 bases). CDR1 is SEHNR, CDR2 FQNEAQ, per germline (reference sequence). The CDR3 runs to 14 residues. V was trimmed by 0 bases and J by 2 bases, leaving 8 bases between them. CDR3 residues: CASSLAGRPYEQYF. The CDR3 nucleotides read TGTGCCAGCAGCTTAGCGGGGAGGCCCTACGAGCAGTACTTC.

The chain joins TRBV5-1 to TRBJ2-6; the D is unclear. The CDR3 covers 15 residues. Germline V gives CDR1 SGHRS, CDR2 YFSETQ. V shed 0 bases and J shed 0 bases, with 4 bases lying between them. The CDR3 nucleotides are TGCGCCAGCAGCTTGGAGGCCTCTGGGGCCAACGTCCTGACTTTC. Amino acids: CASSLEASGANVLTF.

The count of this clone is one. The chain joins TRBV4-3 to TRBJ1-4, with 7 positions matching TRBD1. V lost 0 bases and J lost 5; bases outside the gene matches: 9. The CDR3 loop spans 17 amino acids. Germline-derived CDR1 and CDR2 are LGHNA and YSLEER. CDR3 sequence (DNA): TGCGCCAGCAGCCAAGAAGAGGTTCGAGGGGGCAATGAAAAACTGTTTTTT. As protein: CASSQEEVRGGNEKLFF.

The chain employs TRBV4-1 and TRBJ2-7; 11 nucleotides agree with TRBD1. V dropped 2 bases and J dropped 6; count of bases not matched to a gene: 9. Germline V gene lookup returns CDR1 MGHRA and CDR2 YSYEKL. The CDR3 spans 16 residues. This CDR3 reads CASSQTGQGAFGEQYF. The CDR3 nucleotides are TGCGCCAGCAGCCAAACAGGACAGGGGGCATTCGGCGAGCAGTACTTC.

The rearrangement joins TRBV14 to TRBJ2-1; 11 bases are shared with TRBD2. The CDR3 contains 16 residues. The V gene end was trimmed by 2 bases and the J gene end by 7 bases; junction bases not matched to a gene: 7. Germline V lookup: CDR1 SGHDN, CDR2 FVKESK. CDR3 residues: CASSQRTSGSMNEQFF. The CDR3 DNA reads TGTGCCAGCAGCCAAAGAACTAGCGGGAGTATGAATGAGCAGTTCTTC.

The chain has TRBV27 and TRBJ2-7; D ambiguous. Germline CDR1 reads MNHEY; CDR2 reads SMNVEV (reference sequence). V was trimmed by 0 bases and J by 3 bases, leaving 9 bases between them. CDR3 length equals 14 residues. The DNA of the CDR3 is TGTGCCAGCAGTTTATCGGGCAGGATCTACGAGCAGTACTTC. Encoded protein: CASSLSGRIYEQYF.